A selection of T cell receptor beta chains follows, all from one sample in a study of T cells after yellow fever vaccination. TCRdb itself ran the 5' RACE reads through MiXCR, one entry per CDR3 protein. Of around 590,000 distinct CDR3 sequences in the sample, roughly an eighth were seen once. Sequenced here: PBMCs, sampled on the day of the yellow fever booster vaccination. The receptors were sampled from a man younger than 45 who received the YFV17D yellow fever vaccine. CDR3s leave out the opening cysteine and the closing phenylalanine or tryptophan. A D gene is named only where the DNA matches it firmly.

J: TRBJ2-1
D: -
V: TRBV9
CDR3: ASSVDAGIGNEQF

J: TRBJ1-5
D: -
V: TRBV12-3/TRBV12-4
CDR3: ASSDRKSNQPQH

J: TRBJ2-7
D: TRBD2
V: TRBV7-9
CDR3: ASSMGSLREVEQY

J: TRBJ2-2
D: TRBD1
V: TRBV7-2
CDR3: ASSKRQGTGELF

J: TRBJ2-2
D: -
V: TRBV7-2
CDR3: ASSLNSRELF

J: TRBJ2-7
D: TRBD1
V: TRBV30
CDR3: AWSLQGAYEQY

J: TRBJ2-1
D: -
V: TRBV11-2
CDR3: ASSSDPGNEQF

J: TRBJ2-7
D: TRBD1
V: TRBV4-3
CDR3: ASSQEGPGTGSYEQY

J: TRBJ1-5
D: -
V: TRBV7-2
CDR3: ASSSGPWRQPQH

J: TRBJ2-1
D: TRBD2
V: TRBV30
CDR3: AWSPARSSGFYNEQF

J: TRBJ2-7
D: -
V: TRBV7-2
CDR3: ASSPSLKQY

J: TRBJ2-3
D: TRBD2
V: TRBV7-7
CDR3: ASSSAGRTDTQY

J: TRBJ2-7
D: -
V: TRBV29-1
CDR3: SVFGHSYEQY

J: TRBJ2-3
D: -
V: TRBV23-1
CDR3: ASSHVRDSTDTQY

J: TRBJ2-4
D: TRBD2
V: TRBV15
CDR3: ATSRDNPTSGRADIQY

J: TRBJ2-5
D: TRBD2
V: TRBV5-1
CDR3: ASSPSSSGRQETQY

J: TRBJ1-1
D: -
V: TRBV30
CDR3: AWSFAANTEAF

J: TRBJ1-3
D: -
V: TRBV20-1
CDR3: SAPPPGEGNTIY

J: TRBJ1-5
D: -
V: TRBV19
CDR3: ASRHQSHSNQPQH

J: TRBJ1-5
D: -
V: TRBV20-1
CDR3: SARSDTVSNQPQH

J: TRBJ2-5
D: -
V: TRBV7-2
CDR3: ASSLAGRLLEETQY

J: TRBJ2-3
D: TRBD2
V: TRBV7-2
CDR3: ASSFRVAGGTDTQY

J: TRBJ1-3
D: -
V: TRBV5-1
CDR3: ASSLEVGGSGNTIY

J: TRBJ1-2
D: -
V: TRBV25-1
CDR3: ASSEMELGYT

J: TRBJ2-5
D: -
V: TRBV7-6
CDR3: ASSPDPFAGKGETQY

J: TRBJ2-5
D: TRBD1
V: TRBV7-8
CDR3: ASSRSGTGKETQY

J: TRBJ1-4
D: -
V: TRBV11-2
CDR3: ASSLVMQAGNEKLF

J: TRBJ2-3
D: TRBD2
V: TRBV24-1
CDR3: ATSDPTSGGTDTQY

J: TRBJ1-2
D: -
V: TRBV2
CDR3: ASSAKDSPYGYT

J: TRBJ1-3
D: -
V: TRBV20-1
CDR3: SAAMDGIRNTIY

J: TRBJ2-1
D: TRBD1
V: TRBV19
CDR3: ASSIVGVGDRDHEQF

J: TRBJ1-1
D: -
V: TRBV30
CDR3: ARRTNTEAF

J: TRBJ2-5
D: -
V: TRBV7-9
CDR3: ASSFRRDQETQY

J: TRBJ1-1
D: -
V: TRBV7-2
CDR3: ASSLAPGAGTEAF

J: TRBJ2-7
D: TRBD2
V: TRBV5-1
CDR3: ASSSGLAGGPNEQY

J: TRBJ2-7
D: TRBD2
V: TRBV28
CDR3: ASSFGTSGGSYEQY